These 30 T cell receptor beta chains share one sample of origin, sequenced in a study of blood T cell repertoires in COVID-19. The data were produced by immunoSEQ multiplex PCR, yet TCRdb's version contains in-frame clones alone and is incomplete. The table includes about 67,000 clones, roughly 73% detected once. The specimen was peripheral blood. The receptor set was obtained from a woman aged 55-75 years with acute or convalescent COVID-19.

DNA for the CDR3: TGCGCCAGCAGCTTTGGACAGGGGGGATCCTACGAGCAGTACTTC. It specifies CASSFGQGGSYEQYF. The chain recombines TRBV5-1 with TRBJ2-7, with 10 bases that match TRBD1. Losses at the gene ends were 2 bases for V and 1 base for J; bases not matched to a gene: 3. The length of the CDR3 is 15 residues. Germline V gene sequence: CDR1 SGHRS, CDR2 YFSETQ.

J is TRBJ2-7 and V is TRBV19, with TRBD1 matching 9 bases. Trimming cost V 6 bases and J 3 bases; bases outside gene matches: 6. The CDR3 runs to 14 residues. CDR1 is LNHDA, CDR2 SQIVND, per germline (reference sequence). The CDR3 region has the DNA TGTGCCAGTAGCGCCGGGACAGGGTTCTACGAGCAGTACTTC. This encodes CASSAGTGFYEQYF.

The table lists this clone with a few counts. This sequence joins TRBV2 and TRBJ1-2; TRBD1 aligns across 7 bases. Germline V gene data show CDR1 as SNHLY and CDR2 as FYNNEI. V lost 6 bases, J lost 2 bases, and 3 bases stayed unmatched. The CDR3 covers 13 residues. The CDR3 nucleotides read TGTGCCAGCAGCGCAGGGGGGAACTATGGCTACACCTTC. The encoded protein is CASSAGGNYGYTF. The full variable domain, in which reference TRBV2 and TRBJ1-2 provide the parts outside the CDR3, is EPEVTQTPSHQVTQMGQEVILRCVPISNHLYFYWYRQILGQKVEFLVSFYNNEISEKSEIFDDQFSVERPDGSNFTLKIRSTKLEDSAMYFCASSAGGNYGYTFGSGTRLTVV.

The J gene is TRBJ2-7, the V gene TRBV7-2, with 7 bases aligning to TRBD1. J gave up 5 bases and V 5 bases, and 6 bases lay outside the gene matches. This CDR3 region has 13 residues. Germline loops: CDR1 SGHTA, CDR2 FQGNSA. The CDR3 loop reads CASSRQGGDEQYF. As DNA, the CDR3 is TGTGCCAGCAGCCGACAGGGTGGAGACGAGCAGTACTTC.

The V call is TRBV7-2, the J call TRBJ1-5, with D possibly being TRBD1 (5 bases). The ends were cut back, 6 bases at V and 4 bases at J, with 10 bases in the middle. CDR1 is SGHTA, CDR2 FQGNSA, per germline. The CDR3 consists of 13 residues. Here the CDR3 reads CASSDSLNQPQHF. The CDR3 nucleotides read TGTGCCAGCAGTGACAGTCTGAATCAGCCCCAGCATTTT.

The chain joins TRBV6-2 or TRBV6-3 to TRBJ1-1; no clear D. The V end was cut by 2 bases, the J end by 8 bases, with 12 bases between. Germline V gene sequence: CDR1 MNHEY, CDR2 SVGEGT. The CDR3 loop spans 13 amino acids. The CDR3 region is CASSYKDGGEAFF. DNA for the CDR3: TGTGCCAGCAGTTACAAGGACGGAGGAGAAGCTTTCTTT.

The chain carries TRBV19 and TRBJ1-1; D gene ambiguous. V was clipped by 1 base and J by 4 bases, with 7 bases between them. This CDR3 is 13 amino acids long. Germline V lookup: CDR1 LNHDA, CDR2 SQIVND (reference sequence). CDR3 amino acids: CASSIGGFTEAFF. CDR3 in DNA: TGTGCCAGTAGTATAGGCGGGTTCACTGAAGCTTTCTTT.

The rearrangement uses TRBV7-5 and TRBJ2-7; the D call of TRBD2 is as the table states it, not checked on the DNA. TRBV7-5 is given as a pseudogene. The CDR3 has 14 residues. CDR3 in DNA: TGTGCCAGAAGCTTAGGGGAGATCATATACGAGCAGTACTTC. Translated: CARSLGEIIYEQYF.

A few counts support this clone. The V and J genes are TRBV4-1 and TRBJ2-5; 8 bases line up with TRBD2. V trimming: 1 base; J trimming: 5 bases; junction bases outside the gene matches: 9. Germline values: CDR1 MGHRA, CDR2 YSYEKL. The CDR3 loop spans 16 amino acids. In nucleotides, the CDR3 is TGCGCCAGCAGCCAAGTACCCGGGGGGGCCTTTGAGACCCAGTACTTC. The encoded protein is CASSQVPGGAFETQYF.

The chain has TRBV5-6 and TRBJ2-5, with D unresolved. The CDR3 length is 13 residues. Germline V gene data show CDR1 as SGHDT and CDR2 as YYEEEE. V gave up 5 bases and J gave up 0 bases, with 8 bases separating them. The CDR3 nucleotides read TGTGCCAGCAGAAGCGCGTACCAAGAGACCCAGTACTTC. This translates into CASRSAYQETQYF.

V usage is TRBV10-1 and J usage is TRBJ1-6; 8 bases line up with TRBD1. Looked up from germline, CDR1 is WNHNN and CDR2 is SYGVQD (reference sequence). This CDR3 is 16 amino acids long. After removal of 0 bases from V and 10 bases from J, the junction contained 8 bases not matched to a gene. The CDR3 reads CASSESRDRMDSPLHF. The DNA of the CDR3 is TGCGCCAGCAGTGAGTCAAGGGACAGGATGGACTCACCCCTCCACTTT.

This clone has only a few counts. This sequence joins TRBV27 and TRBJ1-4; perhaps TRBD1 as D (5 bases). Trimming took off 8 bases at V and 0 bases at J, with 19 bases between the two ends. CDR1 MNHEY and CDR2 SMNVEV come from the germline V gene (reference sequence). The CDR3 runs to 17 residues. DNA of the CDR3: TGTGCCAGCCGAAGGAGGGGTTCGATTTCAACTAATGAAAAACTGTTTTTT. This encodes CASRRRGSISTNEKLFF.

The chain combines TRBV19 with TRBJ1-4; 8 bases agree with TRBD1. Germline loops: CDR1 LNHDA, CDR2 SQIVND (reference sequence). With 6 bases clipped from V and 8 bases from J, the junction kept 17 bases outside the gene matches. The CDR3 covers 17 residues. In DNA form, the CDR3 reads TGTGCCAGTAGAAAACTTGGGCGAGGACAGGGAAACGAAAAACTGTTTTTT. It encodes CASRKLGRGQGNEKLFF.

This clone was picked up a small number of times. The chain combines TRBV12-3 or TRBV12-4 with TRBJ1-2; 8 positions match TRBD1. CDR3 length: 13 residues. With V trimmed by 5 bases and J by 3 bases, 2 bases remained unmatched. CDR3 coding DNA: TGTGCCAGCAGTGGACAGGGTTACTATGGCTACACCTTC. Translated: CASSGQGYYGYTF.

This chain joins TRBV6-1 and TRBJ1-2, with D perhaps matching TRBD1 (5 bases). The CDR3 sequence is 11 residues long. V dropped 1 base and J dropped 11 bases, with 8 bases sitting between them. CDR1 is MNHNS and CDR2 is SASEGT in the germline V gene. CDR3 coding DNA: TGTGCCAGCAGTGAAGGCGGGGCTTACACCTTC. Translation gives CASSEGGAYTF.

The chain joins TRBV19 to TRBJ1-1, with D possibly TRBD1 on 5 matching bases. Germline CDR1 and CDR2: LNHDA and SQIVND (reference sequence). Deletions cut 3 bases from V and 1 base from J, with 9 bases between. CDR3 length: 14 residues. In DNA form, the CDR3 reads TGTGCCAGTAGTATGGGGCTGGGGAACACTGAAGCTTTCTTT. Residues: CASSMGLGNTEAFF.

CDR3 sequence reads: CASSTTGDRLGEQYF. The CDR3, as DNA: TGTGCCAGCAGTACGACAGGGGACAGGCTCGGGGAGCAGTACTTC. The chain employs TRBV28 and TRBJ2-7, with TRBD1 matching over 8 bases. Losses at the gene ends were 5 bases for V and 7 bases for J; bases not matched to a gene: 13. This CDR3 has 15 amino acids. Germline loops: CDR1 MDHEN, CDR2 SYDVKM.

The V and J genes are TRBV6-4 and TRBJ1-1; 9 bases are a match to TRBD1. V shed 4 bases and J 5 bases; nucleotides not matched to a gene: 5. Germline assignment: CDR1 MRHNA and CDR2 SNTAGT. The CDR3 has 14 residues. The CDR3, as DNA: TGTGCCAGCAGTGCCGGGACAGGGAGGACTGAAGCTTTCTTT. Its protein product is CASSAGTGRTEAFF.

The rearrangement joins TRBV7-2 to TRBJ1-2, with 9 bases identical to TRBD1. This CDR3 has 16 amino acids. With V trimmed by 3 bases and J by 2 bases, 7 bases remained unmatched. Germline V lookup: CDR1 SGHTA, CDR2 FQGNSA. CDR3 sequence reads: CASSLGHRGRNYGYTF. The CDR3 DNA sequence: TGTGCCAGCAGCTTGGGTCACAGGGGGCGCAACTATGGCTACACCTTC.

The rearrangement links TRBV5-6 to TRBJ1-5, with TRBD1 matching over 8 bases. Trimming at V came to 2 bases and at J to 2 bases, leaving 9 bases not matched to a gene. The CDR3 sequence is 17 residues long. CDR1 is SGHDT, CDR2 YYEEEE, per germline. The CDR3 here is CASSFRQGLVGNQPQHF. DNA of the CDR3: TGTGCCAGCAGCTTCCGACAGGGGCTAGTCGGCAATCAGCCCCAGCATTTT.

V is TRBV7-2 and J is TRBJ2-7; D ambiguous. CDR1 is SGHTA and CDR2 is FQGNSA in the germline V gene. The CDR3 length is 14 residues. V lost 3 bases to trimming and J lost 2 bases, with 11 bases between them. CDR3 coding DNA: TGTGCCAGCAGCTTGAGCGCCTTTGCCTACGAGCAGTACTTC. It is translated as CASSLSAFAYEQYF.

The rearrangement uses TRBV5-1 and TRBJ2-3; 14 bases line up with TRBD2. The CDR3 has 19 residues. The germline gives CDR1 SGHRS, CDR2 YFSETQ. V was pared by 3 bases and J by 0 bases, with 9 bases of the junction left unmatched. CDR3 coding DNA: TGCGCCAGCAGCTACGGACTAGCGGGGGGTCCCACTAGCACAGATACGCAGTATTTT. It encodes CASSYGLAGGPTSTDTQYF.

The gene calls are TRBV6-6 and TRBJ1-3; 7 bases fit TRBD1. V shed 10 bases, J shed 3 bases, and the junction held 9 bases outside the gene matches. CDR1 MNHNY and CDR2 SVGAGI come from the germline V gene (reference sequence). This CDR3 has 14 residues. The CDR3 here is CATWGTGDGNTIYF. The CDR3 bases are TGTGCCACTTGGGGAACAGGGGATGGAAACACCATATATTTT.

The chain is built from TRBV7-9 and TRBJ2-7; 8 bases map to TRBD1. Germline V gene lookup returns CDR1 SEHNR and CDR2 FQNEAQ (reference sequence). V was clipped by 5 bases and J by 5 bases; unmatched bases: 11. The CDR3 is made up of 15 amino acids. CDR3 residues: CASSPSGRGLHEQYF. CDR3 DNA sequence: TGTGCCAGCAGCCCCTCGGGCAGGGGGCTCCACGAGCAGTACTTC. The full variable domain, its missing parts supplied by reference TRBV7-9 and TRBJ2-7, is DTGVSQNPRHKITKRGQNVTFRCDPISEHNRLYWYRQTLGQGPEFLTYFQNEAQLEKSRLLSDRFSAERPKGSFSTLEIQRTEQGDSAMYLCASSPSGRGLHEQYFGPGTRLTVT.

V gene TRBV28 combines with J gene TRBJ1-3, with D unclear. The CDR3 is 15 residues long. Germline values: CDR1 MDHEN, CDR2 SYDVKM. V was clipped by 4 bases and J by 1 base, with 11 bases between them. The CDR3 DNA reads TGTGCCAGCAGTTCTCTTATCTCGTCTGGAAACACCATATATTTT. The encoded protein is CASSSLISSGNTIYF. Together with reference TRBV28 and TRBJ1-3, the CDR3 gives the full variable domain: DVKVTQSSRYLVKRTGEKVFLECVQDMDHENMFWYRQDPGLGLRLIYFSYDVKMKEKGDIPEGYSVSREKKERFSLILESASTNQTSMYLCASSSLISSGNTIYFGEGSWLTVV.

CDR3 in DNA: TGTGCCAGCAGCGTGGGGACAGGGTACACTGAAGCTTTCTTT. Amino acids: CASSVGTGYTEAFF. This rearrangement joins TRBV9 to TRBJ1-1; 9 bases are shared with TRBD1. The CDR3 is 14 residues long. CDR1 is SGDLS, CDR2 YYNGEE, per germline. V lost 2 bases, J lost 3 bases, and 2 bases stayed unmatched.

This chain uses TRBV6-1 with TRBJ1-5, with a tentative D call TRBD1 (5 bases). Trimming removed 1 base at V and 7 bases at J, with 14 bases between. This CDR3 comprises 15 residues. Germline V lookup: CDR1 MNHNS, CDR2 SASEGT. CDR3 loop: CASSEDRMGPQPQHF. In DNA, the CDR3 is TGTGCCAGCAGTGAAGACAGGATGGGGCCGCAGCCCCAGCATTTT.

The CDR3 loop reads CASSPRQGSNEKLFF. The CDR3 coding sequence is TGTGCCAGCAGCCCTCGACAGGGCTCTAATGAAAAACTGTTTTTT. The chain has TRBV7-9 and TRBJ1-4; 7 nucleotides align to TRBD1. Germline trimming cut 5 bases from V and 3 bases from J; bases unmatched to any gene: 6. The CDR3 runs 15 residues. Germline lookup yields CDR1 SEHNR and CDR2 FQNEAQ (reference sequence).

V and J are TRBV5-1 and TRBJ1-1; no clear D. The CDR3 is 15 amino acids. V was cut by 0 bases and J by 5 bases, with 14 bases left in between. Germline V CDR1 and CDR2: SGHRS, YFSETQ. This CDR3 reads CASSLEGPSSTEAFF. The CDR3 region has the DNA TGCGCCAGCAGCTTGGAAGGCCCTAGCAGTACTGAAGCTTTCTTT. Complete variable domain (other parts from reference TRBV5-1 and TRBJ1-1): KAGVTQTPRYLIKTRGQQVTLSCSPISGHRSVSWYQQTPGQGLQFLFEYFSETQRNKGNFPGRFSGRQFSNSRSEMNVSTLELGDSALYLCASSLEGPSSTEAFFGQGTRLTVV.

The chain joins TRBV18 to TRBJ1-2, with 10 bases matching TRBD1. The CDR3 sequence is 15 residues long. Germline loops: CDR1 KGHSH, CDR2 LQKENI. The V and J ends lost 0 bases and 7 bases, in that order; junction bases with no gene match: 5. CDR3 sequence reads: CASSPPRQGAVGYTF. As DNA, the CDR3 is TGTGCCAGCTCACCACCGAGACAGGGGGCGGTTGGCTACACCTTC.